This T cell receptor beta chain appears in the sequencing data of a study of T cells in women clearing cervical HPV infection. Background on the study: Control women cleared a single incident HPV16 infection within 12 months.

Germline V gives CDR1 SGHVS, CDR2 FNYEAQ. The V segment lost 5 bases and the J segment 2 bases; nucleotides outside the gene matches: 10. The CDR3 extends over 17 amino acids. Study findings and constraints: Controls had more TRBV6-7 (about 0.16%) than cases (around 0.11%).

As for this clone: The antigen remains undetermined. The missing CDR3 end, 3 residues past where the read stops, is filled in from the germline J gene.

Profiling relied on immunoSEQ multiplex PCR, and the TCRdb table lists in-frame clones only, not all of them. The table lists around 29,000 clones. The receptor comes from a woman between 18 and 69 years old with a cervical HPV16 infection that either progressed to CIN3+ or cleared (not recorded which). Sequencing used blood buffy coat. The rearrangement links TRBV7-6 to TRBJ2-5; TRBD2 matches 11 bases. The CDR3 loop reads CASSRGASGGLQETQYF. CDR3 DNA, as far as it was read: TGTGCCAGCAGCAGGGGGGCTAGCGGGGGGCTACAAGAGACC. Looking up the rest from reference TRBV7-6 and TRBJ2-5 gives the full variable domain: GAGVSQSPRYKVTKRGQDVALRCDPISGHVSLYWYRQALGQGPEFLTYFNYEAQQDKSGLPNDRFSAERPEGSISTLTIQRTEQRDSAMYRCASSRGASGGLQETQYFGPGTRLLVL.